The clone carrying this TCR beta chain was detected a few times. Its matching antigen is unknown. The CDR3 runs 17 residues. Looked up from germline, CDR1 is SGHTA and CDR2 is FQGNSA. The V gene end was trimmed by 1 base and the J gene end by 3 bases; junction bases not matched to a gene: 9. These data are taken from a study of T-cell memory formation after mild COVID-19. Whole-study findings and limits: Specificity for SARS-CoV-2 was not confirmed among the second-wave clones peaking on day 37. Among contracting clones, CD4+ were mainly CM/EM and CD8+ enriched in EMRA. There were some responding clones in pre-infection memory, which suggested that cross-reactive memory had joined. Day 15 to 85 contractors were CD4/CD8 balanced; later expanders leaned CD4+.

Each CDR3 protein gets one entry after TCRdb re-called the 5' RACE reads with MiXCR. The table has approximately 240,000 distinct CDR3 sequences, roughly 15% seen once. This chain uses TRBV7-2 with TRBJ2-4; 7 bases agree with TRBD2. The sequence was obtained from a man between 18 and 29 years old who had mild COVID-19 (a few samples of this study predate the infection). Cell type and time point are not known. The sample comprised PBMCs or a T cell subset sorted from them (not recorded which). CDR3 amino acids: CASSLVGDYTDKNIQYF. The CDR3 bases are TGTGCCAGCAGCTTAGTAGGGGACTATACGGACAAAAACATTCAGTACTTC. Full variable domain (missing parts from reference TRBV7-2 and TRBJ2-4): GAGVSQSPSNKVTEKGKDVELRCDPISGHTALYWYRQSLGQGLEFLIYFQGNSAPDKSGLPSDRFSAERTGGSVSTLTIQRTQQEDSAVYLCASSLVGDYTDKNIQYFGAGTRLSVL.